Following are 13 T cell receptor beta chains from one sample sequenced in a study of OX40 agonist ivuxolimab in advanced cancers. Clones were read by immunoSEQ multiplex PCR, and TCRdb kept only the in-frame ones, dropping some. The data contain 80,000 or so clones, approximately 89% of them seen just once; the ten biggest clones take up roughly 0.2%. Sample: CD4+ or CD8+ T cells sorted from blood, taken in a trial of the OX40 agonist ivuxolimab. The receptors here all came from an adult with an advanced solid tumor such as melanoma, head and neck, liver or kidney cancer.

V and J are TRBV6-1 and TRBJ1-4; D is possibly TRBD1 (5 bases). The CDR3 extends over 14 amino acids. Germline lookup yields CDR1 MNHNS and CDR2 SASEGT. The V end was cut by 1 base, the J end by 8 bases, with 11 bases between. The CDR3 DNA follows: TGTGCCAGCAGTGAAGATATTTGGGGGGAAAAACTGTTTTTT. Its protein product is CASSEDIWGEKLFF.

This rearrangement joins TRBV7-3 to TRBJ2-2; D uncertain. Germline CDR1 is SGHTA and CDR2 is FQGTGA. CDR3 length: 14 amino acids. Trimming took off 2 bases at V and 1 base at J, with 5 bases between the two ends. The CDR3 sequence is CASSLLQNTGELFF. The CDR3, as DNA: TGTGCCAGCAGCTTACTCCAGAACACCGGGGAGCTGTTTTTT.

The rearrangement uses TRBV9 and TRBJ2-6; no firm D call. Trimming took off 4 bases at V and 1 base at J, with 9 bases between the two ends. CDR3 size: 15 residues. Germline V CDR1 and CDR2: SGDLS, YYNGEE. CDR3 nucleotides: TGTGCCAGCAGCCCTCTACTATCTGGGGCCAACGTCCTGACTTTC. As protein: CASSPLLSGANVLTF.

The chain is built from TRBV28 and TRBJ2-1; 8 bases fit TRBD2. The V segment lost 6 bases and the J segment 12 bases; nucleotides outside the gene matches: 16. This CDR3 has 15 residues. CDR1 is MDHEN and CDR2 is SYDVKM in the germline V gene. CDR3 in DNA: TGTGCCAGCAGACCTACTAGGCGGGAGGTTTGGGGGCAGTTCTTC. Its translation is CASRPTRREVWGQFF.

The chain joins TRBV19 to TRBJ1-2, with 7 nucleotides matching TRBD1. CDR3 length equals 13 residues. Germline lookup yields CDR1 LNHDA and CDR2 SQIVND (reference sequence). Losses at the gene ends were 4 bases for V and 7 bases for J; bases not matched to a gene: 6. CDR3 loop: CASSNRDSPGYTF. DNA of the CDR3: TGTGCCAGTAGTAATCGGGACAGCCCTGGCTACACCTTC. Supplemented by reference TRBV19 and TRBJ1-2, the full variable domain reads DGGITQSPKYLFRKEGQNVTLSCEQNLNHDAMYWYRQDPGQGLRLIYYSQIVNDFQKGDIAEGYSVSREKKESFPLTVTSAQKNPTAFYLCASSNRDSPGYTFGSGTRLTVV.

There are a few counts of this clone. This sequence joins TRBV10-3 and TRBJ2-5; unclear D gene. The germline V gene has CDR1 ENHRY and CDR2 SYGVKD. V lost 5 bases and J lost 2, with 18 bases in between. The CDR3 is 16 amino acids. This CDR3 is CAISSTRGSEQETQYF. CDR3 bases: TGTGCCATCAGTTCGACTCGAGGTTCCGAACAAGAGACCCAGTACTTC.

The chain joins TRBV5-1 to TRBJ2-2, with 8 positions matching TRBD1. This CDR3 has 16 amino acids. From germline, CDR1 is SGHRS and CDR2 YFSETQ. Unmatched junction bases numbered 6, after V lost 0 bases and J lost 5 bases. The CDR3: CASSLDGTGETGELFF. For the CDR3, the DNA is TGCGCCAGCAGCTTGGATGGGACAGGTGAAACCGGGGAGCTGTTTTTT. Using reference TRBV5-1 and TRBJ2-2 for the parts outside the CDR3, the full variable domain is KAGVTQTPRYLIKTRGQQVTLSCSPISGHRSVSWYQQTPGQGLQFLFEYFSETQRNKGNFPGRFSGRQFSNSRSEMNVSTLELGDSALYLCASSLDGTGETGELFFGEGSRLTVL.

The genes are TRBV27 and TRBJ2-7; 10 positions agree with TRBD2. Trimming cost V 0 bases and J 4 bases; bases outside gene matches: 12. The CDR3 has 18 amino acids. Germline V gives CDR1 MNHEY, CDR2 SMNVEV (reference sequence). In nucleotides, the CDR3 is TGTGCCAGCAGTTTATCCCCTCCGGGGCTAGCGGGAGTTTACGAGCAGTACTTC. Translation gives CASSLSPPGLAGVYEQYF.

The rearrangement links TRBV9 to TRBJ2-7, with TRBD1 matching 7 bases. Germline values: CDR1 SGDLS, CDR2 YYNGEE. The CDR3 has 15 residues. Trimming removed 2 bases from V and 3 bases from J; junction bases left unmatched: 8. The CDR3 DNA is TGTGCCAGCAGCGTTGGTCCGGGACAGCACTACGAGCAGTACTTC. Translating gives CASSVGPGQHYEQYF. Combining the CDR3 with reference TRBV9 and TRBJ2-7 gives the whole variable domain DSGVTQTPKHLITATGQRVTLRCSPRSGDLSVYWYQQSLDQGLQFLIQYYNGEERAKGNILERFSAQQFPDLHSELNLSSLELGDSALYFCASSVGPGQHYEQYFGPGTRLTVT.

The chain links TRBV19 to TRBJ2-3; D unresolved. The CDR3 is 13 amino acids. V lost 3 bases and J 5 bases, leaving 9 bases between the germline ends. The V gene's germline CDR1 is LNHDA and CDR2 SQIVND (reference sequence). CDR3 sequence reads: CASSISFGDTQYF. As DNA, the CDR3 is TGTGCCAGTAGTATCTCCTTTGGAGATACGCAGTATTTT.

The chain employs TRBV7-2 and TRBJ1-2; the D is unclear. Germline V gene sequence: CDR1 SGHTA, CDR2 FQGNSA. V was cut by 5 bases and J by 2 bases, with 12 bases left in between. The CDR3 is 14 amino acids. The CDR3 DNA follows: TGTGCCAGCAGCCCTACAACAAACAACTATGGCTACACCTTC. Translated: CASSPTTNNYGYTF.

The rearrangement links TRBV19 to TRBJ1-5; D gene uncertain. V was pared by 5 bases and J by 5 bases, with 10 bases between. Germline CDR1 is LNHDA and CDR2 is SQIVND (reference sequence). The CDR3 is 13 residues long. CDR3 in amino acids: CASSWQWDQPQHF. The CDR3 coding sequence is TGTGCCAGTAGTTGGCAATGGGATCAGCCCCAGCATTTT.

The CDR3 reads CASRPDALVYNEQFF. CDR3 DNA sequence: TGTGCCAGCAGACCCGACGCATTAGTCTACAATGAGCAGTTCTTC. This chain connects TRBV6-5 to TRBJ2-1; unclear D gene. The CDR3 is 15 residues long. Germline V CDR1 and CDR2: MNHEY, SVGAGI. V gave up 6 bases and J gave up 3 bases, with 15 bases separating them.